This T cell receptor (beta chain) was identified during a study of T cell repertoires in cytomegalovirus infection (dated by TCRdb to about 2019). General notes on the study: The HLA type of each donor mattered for the analysis, because public TCR beta signatures pointed to carriage of CMV infection along with the matching HLA type. Points the paper makes about the study in general: In both this cohort and an independent roughly 350-donor cohort, the cumulative frequency of public TCR beta family members distinguished carriers of CMV infection plus the relevant HLA type. The ex vivo response was dominated by HLA-C-restricted CMV-specific TCR beta clonotypes, and the single most frequent clonotype in two of eight donors was supplied by these HLA-C-restricted clonotypes.

This clonotype was counted between two and nine times. What this receptor recognizes is not known. No quality values exist for individual bases; no much larger clone is one base distant. Looking up the germline V gene yields CDR1 LGHNA and CDR2 YSLEER. Deletion took 0 bases off V and 8 bases off J, with a span of 8 bases between the germline ends. From its cysteine to its phenylalanine, the CDR3 spans 13 amino acids. Of the read, only the CDR3 DNA is kept; its 39 bases are in frame from base 1. These reads were obtained on an Illumina HiSeq 1500. TCRdb reran the public reads through fastp at Q25 and MiXCR, keeping productive beta chains. Rows with a matching CDR3 protein are joined into one entry that keeps the most common DNA and genes. The sample table lists 450,000 to 650,000 distinct CDR3 sequences, around 27% of them with a count of one. Together, the top ten hold around 14% of the sample.

The chain uses TRBV4-3 and TRBJ1-3; no D gene can be assigned with confidence. Sequencing was carried out using PBMCs. This sequence was found in a human donor in good health (CMV status not recorded). Some clones in this sample may be carry-over from other donors' samples. The DNA reads as follows: TGCGCCAGCAGCCAAGATGTCGGCTACACCATATATTTT. Its coded protein is CASSQDVGYTIYF.